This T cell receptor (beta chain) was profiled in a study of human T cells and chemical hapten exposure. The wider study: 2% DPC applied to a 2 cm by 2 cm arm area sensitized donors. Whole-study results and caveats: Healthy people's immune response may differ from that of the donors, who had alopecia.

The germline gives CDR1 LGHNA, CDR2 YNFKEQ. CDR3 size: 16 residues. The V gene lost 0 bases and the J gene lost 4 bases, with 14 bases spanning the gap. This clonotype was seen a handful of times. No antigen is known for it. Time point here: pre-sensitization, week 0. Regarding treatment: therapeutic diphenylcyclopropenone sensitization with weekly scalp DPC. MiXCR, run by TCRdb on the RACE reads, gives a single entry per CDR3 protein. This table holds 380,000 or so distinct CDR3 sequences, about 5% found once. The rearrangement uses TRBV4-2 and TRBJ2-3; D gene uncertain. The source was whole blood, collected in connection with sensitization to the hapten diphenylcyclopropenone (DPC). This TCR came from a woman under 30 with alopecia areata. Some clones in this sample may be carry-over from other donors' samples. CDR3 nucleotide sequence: TGTGCCAGCAGCCAAGAAGTGTCGAGTTTCGCAGATACGCAGTATTTT. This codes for CASSQEVSSFADTQYF.